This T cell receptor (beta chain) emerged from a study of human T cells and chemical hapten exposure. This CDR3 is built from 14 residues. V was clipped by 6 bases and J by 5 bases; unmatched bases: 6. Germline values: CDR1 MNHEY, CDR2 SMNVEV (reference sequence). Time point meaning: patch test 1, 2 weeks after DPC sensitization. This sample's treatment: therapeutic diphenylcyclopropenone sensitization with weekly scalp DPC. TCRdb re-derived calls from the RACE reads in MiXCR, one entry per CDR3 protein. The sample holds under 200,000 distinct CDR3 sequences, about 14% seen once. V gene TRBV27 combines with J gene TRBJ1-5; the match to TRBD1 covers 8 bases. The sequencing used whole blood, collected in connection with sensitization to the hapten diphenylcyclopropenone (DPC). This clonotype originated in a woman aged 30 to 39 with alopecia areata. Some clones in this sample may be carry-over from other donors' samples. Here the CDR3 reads CASRRTGTHQPQHF. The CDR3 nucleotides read TGTGCCAGCAGAAGGACAGGGACGCATCAGCCCCAGCATTTT.